This T cell receptor beta chain was obtained from a study of T cell responses to AZD1222 COVID-19 vaccine. General study points: Donors were chiefly white British, with a greater number of females, and clonal diversity was perhaps underestimated. Vaccine-associated CD4 TCRs ranged over spike, dominating at 160-218 and 743-854.

This clone appeared once. The antigen is not known. Sequenced by immunoSEQ multiplex PCR; TCRdb stores in-frame clones only, minus some. The table lists some 120,000 clones, more than 85% of them singletons. Germline V lookup: CDR1 SQVTM, CDR2 ANQGSEA. The CDR3 length is 13 residues. V lost 2 bases to trimming and J lost 6 bases; unmatched junction nucleotides: 2. The sample was peripheral blood, taken on day 0 of AZD1222 vaccination. The chain links TRBV29-1 to TRBJ1-4, with 8 nucleotides matching TRBD1. This TCR was recovered from an adult in good health. CDR3 in amino acids: CSVEQGADEKLFF. CDR3 bases: TGCAGCGTTGAACAGGGGGCCGATGAAAAACTGTTTTTT.